These T cell receptor beta chains were read from a single sample in a study of T cell repertoires in cytomegalovirus infection. From the reads, TCRdb called clonotypes with MiXCR, one entry per CDR3 protein. The sample lists approximately 190,000 distinct CDR3 sequences; 8% to 10% were seen once. The sequenced sample consisted of PBMCs. The receptors stem from a human donor in good health (CMV status not recorded). Some clones in this sample may be carry-over from other donors' samples. Both conserved end residues are part of each CDR3. The D gene is left open where the match is weak. Clone size appears in some rows only: once, few, many, or a class for an expanded clone.

clone size	V gene	J gene	D gene	CDR3 length	CDR3 DNA	CDR3 protein
.	TRBV4-1	TRBJ1-4	.	16	TGCGCCAGCAGCCAAGATATTGGGGTCCCTAATGAAAAACTGTTTTTT	CASSQDIGVPNEKLFF
many	TRBV25-1	TRBJ1-3	.	18	TGTGCCAGCAGTGACTATTATGGTGCGGGGGGCTCTGGAAACACCATATATTTT	CASSDYYGAGGSGNTIYF
many	TRBV7-2	TRBJ2-5	.	11	TGTGCAGCGGGCCGTGGGGAGACCCAGTACTTC	CAAGRGETQYF
many	TRBV7-2	TRBJ2-5	TRBD2	15	TGTGCCAGCAGCTTATCGGGAGGAAGCCAAGAGACCCAGTACTTC	CASSLSGGSQETQYF
many	TRBV7-2	TRBJ1-2	.	15	TGTGCCAGCAGCTTATGGGCAGGGAAGGGAAATGGCTACACCTTC	CASSLWAGKGNGYTF
.	TRBV20-1	TRBJ1-1	.	13	TGCAGTGCGTGGGTACAGCTGAACACTGAAGCTTTCTTT	CSAWVQLNTEAFF
many	TRBV5-6	TRBJ2-1	TRBD2	17	TGTGCCAGCAGCTTCCGGGGGAGCGGGAACCTCTACAATGAGCAGTTCTTC	CASSFRGSGNLYNEQFF
few	TRBV5-8	TRBJ2-1	TRBD1	15	TGTGCCAGCAGCTTCGCGACAGGGGAATACAATGAGCAGTTCTTC	CASSFATGEYNEQFF
few	TRBV20-1	TRBJ1-5	.	13	TGCAGTGCTAGGCGAGAAGGGAATCAGCCCCAGCATTTT	CSARREGNQPQHF
many	TRBV7-8	TRBJ2-7	TRBD1	16	TGTGCCAGCAGCCAATCCCGGGACAGAAGCTCCTACGAGCAGTACTTC	CASSQSRDRSSYEQYF
many	TRBV6-1	TRBJ1-6	.	14	TGTGCCAGCAGTGAAGAGTACGCTGGCTCACCCCTCCACTTT	CASSEEYAGSPLHF
many	TRBV12-3/TRBV12-4	TRBJ2-1	TRBD1	13	TGTGCCAGCAGTTTAGGACAGGGAAGAATGCAGTTCTTC	CASSLGQGRMQFF
many	TRBV12-3/TRBV12-4	TRBJ2-2	.	15	TGTGCCAGCAGTTTCTTCCATACGAACACCGGGGAGCTGTTTTTT	CASSFFHTNTGELFF
.	TRBV9	TRBJ2-1	.	16	TGTGCCAGCAGCGTAGCCGGGACCAGATCCTACAATGAGCAGTTCTTC	CASSVAGTRSYNEQFF
many	TRBV19	TRBJ1-1	.	13	TGTGCCAGTAGTATACGTGGCGTCGCTGAAGCTTTCTTT	CASSIRGVAEAFF
many	TRBV25-1	TRBJ1-4	.	14	TGTGCCAGCAGTGAATCCAGGGGAGTGGAAAAACTGTTTTTT	CASSESRGVEKLFF
.	TRBV28	TRBJ1-3	TRBD1	15	TGTGCCAGCAGTCCAGGGGGGGAGAGTGGAAACACCATATATTTT	CASSPGGESGNTIYF
many	TRBV6-1	TRBJ1-5	.	15	TGTGCCAGCAGCGCTGGGCCTGGGAGCAATCAGCCCCAGCATTTT	CASSAGPGSNQPQHF
.	TRBV7-2	TRBJ2-7	TRBD1	14	TGTGCCAGCAGCCTACAGACAGGGGGGGGGGAGCAGTACTTC	CASSLQTGGGEQYF
.	TRBV20-1	TRBJ2-1	TRBD2	14	TGCAGTGCTATACTAGCGGGAGGGCCCAATGAGCAGTTCTTC	CSAILAGGPNEQFF
.	TRBV30	TRBJ2-3	TRBD2	13	TGTGCCTGGATAGCGGGAGCGGCAGATACGCAGTATTTT	CAWIAGAADTQYF
few	TRBV7-3	TRBJ1-6	.	13	TGTGCCAGCAGCTTAAGTGCAGGCGGACCCCTCCACTTT	CASSLSAGGPLHF
few	TRBV2	TRBJ1-5	TRBD1	15	TGTGCCAGCAGCCCGGGACAGGGGAGCGCTCAGCCCCAGCATTTT	CASSPGQGSAQPQHF
many	TRBV28	TRBJ1-1	.	13	TGTGCCAGCGGGATGGACGGATACACTGAAGCTTTCTTT	CASGMDGYTEAFF
many	TRBV11-3	TRBJ2-3	TRBD1	14	TGTGCCAGCAGCTTGACAGGGGGCGCCGATACGCAGTATTTT	CASSLTGGADTQYF
.	TRBV29-1	TRBJ2-2	.	14	TGCAGCGTTGCCGAGGGATCGGCAGCCGGGGAGCTGTTTTTT	CSVAEGSAAGELFF
many	TRBV7-2	TRBJ1-2	TRBD1	17	TGTGCCAGCAGCTTAGGAGGACAGGGGGCAGGAGAATATGGCTACACCTTC	CASSLGGQGAGEYGYTF
many	TRBV4-3	TRBJ2-1	TRBD2	14	TGCGCCAGCAGCCTGCGGGAGATAGACAATGAGCAGTTCTTC	CASSLREIDNEQFF
.	TRBV2	TRBJ2-7	TRBD2	14	TGTGCCTCACAGATAGCGGGAGGGCCCCACGAGCAGTACTTC	CASQIAGGPHEQYF
many	TRBV11-2	TRBJ2-5	TRBD1	14	TGTGCCAGCAGCCCCCGCGACAGGGCGGAGACCCAGTACTTC	CASSPRDRAETQYF
.	TRBV19	TRBJ2-3	TRBD1	15	TGTGCCAGTAGTGTGAATACCGGGACAGGGGATACGCAGTATTTT	CASSVNTGTGDTQYF
many	TRBV5-6	TRBJ1-2	.	21	TGTGCCAGCAGCTTTCCCCGCTTTAGAACCGATCAGGGAGGATCTAACTATGGCTACACCTTC	CASSFPRFRTDQGGSNYGYTF
many	TRBV7-8	TRBJ1-3	.	14	TGTGCCAGCAGCCCGCAGGGTCTCGGAAACACCATATATTTT	CASSPQGLGNTIYF
many	TRBV6-2/TRBV6-3	TRBJ1-1	.	15	TGTGCCAGCAGAACTTCAGAGAGGGGGGACACTGAAGCTTTCTTT	CASRTSERGDTEAFF
few	TRBV7-9	TRBJ1-6	.	12	TGTGCCAGCAGCAACTATAATTCACCCCTCCACTTT	CASSNYNSPLHF
many	TRBV12-3/TRBV12-4	TRBJ1-2	TRBD1	14	TGTGCCAGCAGCCGAAGACCAGGGGGCTATGGCTACACCTTC	CASSRRPGGYGYTF
few	TRBV20-1	TRBJ2-1	TRBD2	15	TGCAGTGCTCGGACTAGCGGAAGCTCCTACAATGAGCAGTTCTTC	CSARTSGSSYNEQFF
few	TRBV9	TRBJ2-7	.	15	TGTGCCAGCACCAAAAGTCCGCTGGAGGGATACGAGCAGTACTTC	CASTKSPLEGYEQYF
.	TRBV7-2	TRBJ1-2	TRBD1	15	TGTGCCAGCAGCTTAGCGCGACAGGGGGCGTGGGGCTACACCTTC	CASSLARQGAWGYTF
.	TRBV20-1	TRBJ1-2	TRBD1	14	TGCAGTGCCAAACTGGGACAGGGGAACTATGGCTACACCTTC	CSAKLGQGNYGYTF
many	TRBV7-2	TRBJ2-7	TRBD1	16	TGTGCCAGCAGCTGGCCGGGACAGGGGTTCTCCTACGAGCAGTACTTC	CASSWPGQGFSYEQYF
few	TRBV28	TRBJ1-5	TRBD1	14	TGTGCCAGCGGGTCCGGGACAGGGGATCAGCCCCAGCATTTT	CASGSGTGDQPQHF
.	TRBV5-1	TRBJ1-1	.	13	TGCGCCAGCAGCTTGGAGCAGGGGAATAAAGCTTTCTTT	CASSLEQGNKAFF
few	TRBV7-2	TRBJ2-1	.	13	TGTGCCAGCAGCTTAGATTTGGGGCGGGAGCAGTTCTTC	CASSLDLGREQFF
many	TRBV10-3	TRBJ1-1	.	14	TGTGCCATCAGTGAATATTCAGGGCGTACTGAAGCTTTCTTT	CAISEYSGRTEAFF
.	TRBV7-2	TRBJ2-7	.	13	TGTGCCAGCAGCTTAAATTGGGTCGGCGAGCAGTACTTC	CASSLNWVGEQYF
many	TRBV28	TRBJ2-7	.	14	TGTGCCAGCAGTGCCATGACATTTGACTACGAGCAGTACTTC	CASSAMTFDYEQYF
few	TRBV7-4	TRBJ2-5	.	13	TGTGCCAGCAGCTCGGACAGTGAAGAGACCCAGTACTTC	CASSSDSEETQYF
.	TRBV30	TRBJ2-2	TRBD1	14	TGTGCCTGGACCCCGGGACAGGGCACCGGGGAGCTGTTTTTT	CAWTPGQGTGELFF
many	TRBV7-2	TRBJ1-6	.	15	TGTGCCAGCAGCCCCACCGGGACTGGTAATTCACCCCTCCACTTT	CASSPTGTGNSPLHF
.	TRBV29-1	TRBJ1-2	TRBD1	13	TGCAGCGTCCGGACAGGGGAGAACTATGGCTACACCTTC	CSVRTGENYGYTF
.	TRBV6-6	TRBJ2-1	TRBD2	15	TGTGCCAGCAGTCAGCTAGCGGGAGCTCTCGATGAGCAGTTCTTC	CASSQLAGALDEQFF